This T cell receptor beta chain emerged from a study of T cells in Graves' hyperthyroidism and ophthalmopathy. General study results and limits: Clonotypes that were expanded in thyroid above 0.001 mostly appeared in blood too.

With regard to this clonotype: Its antigen is currently unknown.

Newly diagnosed patients aged 18 to 65 had hyperthyroidism of under 2 months' duration. PBMCs were obtained from about 10 ml fresh peripheral blood. Amplification of TCR beta CDR3 regions was performed using RNA transcripts as template. The TCR CDR3 was amplified in a first-round RT-PCR using the HTBI primer set. Each CDR3 protein gets one entry after TCRdb re-called the multiplex PCR reads with MiXCR. This table holds about 360,000 distinct CDR3 sequences, about 13% found once. The CDR3 runs to 14 residues. The germline V gene encodes CDR1 SGHRS and CDR2 YFSETQ. Deletions cut 0 bases from V and 2 bases from J, with 8 bases between.

Material for sequencing was blood. J is TRBJ1-2 and V is TRBV5-1; D not resolved. The clonotype was recovered from a woman aged 18-35 years with Graves' hyperthyroidism. CDR3: CASSLAGENYGYTF. The DNA of the CDR3 is TGCGCCAGCAGCTTGGCCGGGGAGAACTATGGCTACACCTTC.